What follows are 10 T cell receptor beta chains derived from one specimen sequenced in a study of identifying expanded T cells in peripheral blood. The data were produced by immunoSEQ multiplex PCR, yet TCRdb's version contains in-frame clones alone and is incomplete. The sample has over 85,000 clones, around 88% seen once. Material for sequencing was blood. The receptors were gathered from a person aged 18 to 69 in good health.

CDR3 protein: CASSLAGGNQPQHF. CDR3 DNA: TGCGCCAGCAGCTTGGCAGGTGGCAATCAGCCCCAGCATTTT. This chain joins TRBV5-1 and TRBJ1-5; D is uncertain. The CDR3 extends over 14 amino acids. Trimming took off 0 bases at V and 2 bases at J, with 6 bases between the two ends. The V gene's germline CDR1 is SGHRS and CDR2 YFSETQ.

This clone came up many times. J is TRBJ2-3 and V is TRBV7-2; unclear D gene. Germline lookup yields CDR1 SGHTA and CDR2 FQGNSA. This CDR3 comprises 15 residues. V lost 2 bases to trimming and J lost 2 bases, with 11 bases between them. This CDR3 reads CASSLSPEYTDTQYF. CDR3 in DNA: TGTGCCAGCAGCTTATCGCCGGAATACACAGATACGCAGTATTTT.

The gene calls are TRBV7-2 and TRBJ2-7; tentatively, D is TRBD1 (6 bases). The V end lost 4 bases, the J end lost 4 bases, and 20 bases lay between the germline ends. Germline values: CDR1 SGHTA, CDR2 FQGNSA. The CDR3 extends over 16 amino acids. Here the CDR3 reads CASSSPQGITRYEQYF. The CDR3 DNA reads as TGTGCCAGCAGCTCCCCGCAGGGGATTACTAGATACGAGCAGTACTTC.

This rearrangement joins TRBV28 to TRBJ2-5; 7 bases align to TRBD2. This CDR3 is built from 15 residues. Germline V gene data show CDR1 as MDHEN and CDR2 as SYDVKM. The J segment lost 4 bases and the V segment lost 5 bases, leaving 10 bases of the junction unmatched. The CDR3 coding sequence is TGTGCCAGCAGTCCCGGGGGAGGGTCCGGAGAGACCCAGTACTTC. Translating it yields CASSPGGGSGETQYF.

The V call is TRBV28, the J call TRBJ2-3; D ambiguous. V was shortened by 3 bases and J by 9 bases, with 16 bases between the two germline ends. CDR3 length equals 14 residues. Per the germline V gene, CDR1 is MDHEN and CDR2 is SYDVKM. The CDR3: CASSFGSPPRTQYF. For the CDR3, the DNA is TGTGCCAGCAGTTTCGGGTCCCCTCCCAGGACGCAGTATTTT. Combining the CDR3 with reference TRBV28 and TRBJ2-3 gives the whole variable domain DVKVTQSSRYLVKRTGEKVFLECVQDMDHENMFWYRQDPGLGLRLIYFSYDVKMKEKGDIPEGYSVSREKKERFSLILESASTNQTSMYLCASSFGSPPRTQYFGPGTRLTVL.

The chain carries TRBV11-2 and TRBJ1-4, with D hard to call. The CDR3 runs 14 residues. The V end lost 6 bases, the J end lost 0 bases, and 8 bases lay between the germline ends. CDR1 is SGHAT and CDR2 is FQNNGV in the germline V gene. This chain's CDR3 is CASRQTTTNEKLFF. DNA for the CDR3: TGTGCCAGCAGGCAGACAACAACTAATGAAAAACTGTTTTTT.

The chain is built from TRBV2 and TRBJ2-1; D is unclear. The germline CDR1 and CDR2 sequences are SNHLY and FYNNEI. Trimming shortened V by 7 bases and J by 6 bases, and 10 bases separated the two germline ends. The CDR3 contains 12 residues. This CDR3 reads CASKGEGNEQFF. CDR3 DNA sequence: TGTGCCAGCAAAGGTGAAGGCAATGAGCAGTTCTTC.

The V gene is TRBV18, the J gene TRBJ1-2; unclear D gene. V dropped 3 bases and J dropped 0 bases, with 11 bases sitting between them. Looked up from germline, CDR1 is KGHSH and CDR2 is LQKENI. The CDR3 extends over 15 amino acids. CDR3 sequence: CASSPARQANYGYTF. In DNA form, the CDR3 reads TGTGCCAGCTCACCCGCCAGGCAGGCTAACTATGGCTACACCTTC.

J is TRBJ2-1 and V is TRBV7-6, with 8 bases aligning to TRBD2. The J segment lost 3 bases and the V segment lost 2 bases, leaving 3 bases of the junction unmatched. This CDR3 spans 15 amino acids. CDR1 and CDR2 from the germline V gene are SGHVS and FNYEAQ. The CDR3 coding sequence is TGTGCCAGCAGCTTATCGGGGGGGATCTACAATGAGCAGTTCTTC. Amino acids: CASSLSGGIYNEQFF.

This clone occurred a few times. The chain recombines TRBV6-5 with TRBJ1-5; TRBD1 is a possible D gene (6 bases). Per the germline V gene, CDR1 is MNHEY and CDR2 is SVGAGI. The CDR3 covers 12 residues. V was shortened by 6 bases and J by 4 bases, with 7 bases between the two germline ends. The CDR3 nucleotides are TGTGCCAGCAGGACAGGAAATCAGCCCCAGCATTTT. This encodes CASRTGNQPQHF.